This T cell receptor (beta chain) is from a study of T-cell memory formation after mild COVID-19. A few counts support this clonotype. Antigen: not known. There are 13 residues in the CDR3. Losses at the gene ends were 6 bases for V and 5 bases for J; bases not matched to a gene: 4. CDR1 SGHNT and CDR2 YYREEE come from the germline V gene (reference sequence). TCRdb reanalysed the 5' RACE reads using MiXCR and keeps one entry per CDR3 protein. The top ten hold just over 8% of the sample, which has 530,000 or so distinct CDR3 sequences, 15% to 20% seen once. General study results and limits: CD4+ clones that contracted lay mainly in CM and EM; CD8+ ones lay in EMRA.

The sample consisted of PBMCs or a T cell subset sorted from them (not recorded which). The J gene is TRBJ2-2, the V gene TRBV5-4; 7 nucleotides align to TRBD1. The receptor was derived from an adult woman who had mild COVID-19 (a few samples of this study predate the infection). Cell type and time point are not known. The CDR3 is CASMLQGTGELFF. CDR3 bases: TGTGCCAGCATGCTACAGGGGACCGGGGAGCTGTTTTTT.